This TCR beta chain was sequenced for a study of T cells in Graves' hyperthyroidism and ophthalmopathy. Study observations and caveats: Median prediction lead before ophthalmopathy onset was 5 to 7.5 months with the model. Peripheral blood also featured most of the thyroid clonotypes expanded above 0.001.

The CDR3 has 14 amino acids. In germline, CDR1 is KGHDR, CDR2 SFDVKD. V trimming: 12 bases; J trimming: 0 bases; junction bases outside the gene matches: 6. Those patients with uncontrolled infection, other autoimmune disease, pregnancy or lactation were excluded. A word on this clonotype: Its antigen is currently unknown.

TCR beta CDR3 region amplification was performed from RNA transcripts. First-round RT-PCR with HTBI primers amplified the TCR CDR3 region. MiXCR was run by TCRdb on the multiplex PCR reads, yielding one entry per CDR3 protein. The table has a few hundred thousand distinct CDR3 sequences, about 43% seen once; the top ten hold approximately 7.5%. The source is a young woman with Graves' hyperthyroidism. Specimen: peripheral blood or thyroid tissue (not recorded which). The V and J genes are TRBV24-1 and TRBJ1-4, with 7 bases aligning to TRBD1. The CDR3 region is CAWSGTATNEKLFF. The CDR3 region has the DNA TGTGCCTGGAGCGGGACAGCAACTAATGAAAAACTGTTTTTT.